What follows are 15 T cell receptor beta chains derived from one specimen sequenced in a study of CXCR3-negative and CXCR3-positive naive CD8 T cells. Libraries of TRB cDNA were made by 5' RACE and carried UMIs. TCRdb re-called the 5' RACE reads; every CDR3 protein appears as one record, without DNA. The sample table sets out more than 7,000 distinct CDR3 sequences. Sequencing was carried out using naive CXCR3- CD8+ T cells from blood. Documented subset: CD45RO-CCR7+CD27+CD95- naive CD8+ T cells lacking CXCR3 (TNR3-). These receptors were taken from a human donor in good health. Some clones in this sample may be carry-over from other donors' samples.

This clonotype is classed as medium-sized (0.01 to 0.1%) by frequency. This rearrangement joins TRBV5-1 to TRBJ2-1; without DNA, the TCRdb call of TRBD2 cannot be checked. Looked up from germline, CDR1 is SGHRS and CDR2 is YFSETQ. CDR3 size: 14 residues. The CDR3 reads CASSYSGQYNEQFF.

The chain uses TRBV4-3 and TRBJ1-1; TCRdb's D gene call, TRBD1, goes unchecked for lack of DNA. The CDR3 length is 15 residues. Germline V CDR1 and CDR2: LGHNA, YSLEER. CDR3 protein: CASSQDRGLGTEAFF.

This clonotype registers medium-sized (0.01 to 0.1%) by frequency. The V call is TRBV28, the J call TRBJ2-1; the D call of TRBD2 rests on TCRdb alone, since no DNA is present to check it. The CDR3 is 15 amino acids. Germline CDR1 MDHEN, CDR2 SYDVKM. The CDR3 reads CASSLELAEYSEQFF.

The chain carries TRBV29-1 and TRBJ2-7; without DNA, the TCRdb call of TRBD1 cannot be checked. Germline CDR1 is SQVTM and CDR2 is ANQGSEA. This CDR3 comprises 14 residues. This chain's CDR3 is CSVDLGQGAYEQYF.

Its frequency marks this clonotype as medium-sized. This sequence joins TRBV29-1 and TRBJ2-3. CDR1 is SQVTM and CDR2 is ANQGSEA in the germline V gene. The CDR3 is 13 residues long. CDR3 sequence reads: CSVEDASTDTQYF.

The rearrangement uses TRBV29-1 and TRBJ2-7; TCRdb's D call, TRBD1, is unchecked because there is no DNA. The CDR3 covers 12 residues. The germline gives CDR1 SQVTM, CDR2 ANQGSEA. The CDR3 loop is CSVVGQSSEQYF.

The V gene is TRBV6-2 or TRBV6-3, the J gene TRBJ2-5; TCRdb indicates TRBD1, and absent DNA this call remains unverified. CDR1 is MNHEY and CDR2 is SVGEGT in the germline V gene. This CDR3 comprises 14 residues. The CDR3 sequence: CASSWTGTEETQYF.

Measured by frequency, this clonotype is medium-sized. The V and J genes are TRBV11-2 and TRBJ2-5. From germline, CDR1 is SGHAT and CDR2 FQNNGV. This CDR3 comprises 15 residues. The CDR3 region is CASSRTQGTTETQYF.

Frequency places this clonotype as medium-sized. The chain is built from TRBV20-1 and TRBJ1-6. Germline V gives CDR1 DFQATT, CDR2 SNEGSKA (reference sequence). The CDR3 is made up of 15 amino acids. This chain's CDR3 is CSARAETSDNSPLHF.

The rearrangement uses TRBV2 and TRBJ2-7; absent DNA, TCRdb's TRBD1 call cannot be checked. CDR3 size: 14 residues. Looked up from germline, CDR1 is SNHLY and CDR2 is FYNNEI. The CDR3 protein is CASRPGTSPYEQYF.

Measured by frequency, this clonotype is medium-sized. The chain uses TRBV29-1 and TRBJ2-5; there is no DNA to check the TCRdb D call of TRBD1. This CDR3 contains 14 residues. Germline-derived CDR1 and CDR2 are SQVTM and ANQGSEA. CDR3 protein: CSVEGTQGAETQYF.

V usage is TRBV7-9 and J usage is TRBJ1-4. This CDR3 has 11 amino acids. CDR1 SEHNR and CDR2 FQNEAQ come from the germline V gene (reference sequence). This chain's CDR3 is CASSPAEKLFF.

According to its frequency, this clonotype is medium-sized. CDR3 protein: CASSSNRQGETPITDTQYF. This rearrangement joins TRBV28 to TRBJ2-3; TCRdb's D gene call, TRBD1, goes unchecked for lack of DNA. The germline V gene has CDR1 MDHEN and CDR2 SYDVKM. This CDR3 is built from 19 residues.

The chain links TRBV25-1 to TRBJ1-2. The CDR3 is 13 residues long. CDR1 and CDR2 from the germline V gene are MGHDK and SYGVNS. This CDR3 is CASSDIAFYGYTF.

This chain connects TRBV20-1 to TRBJ2-1; TCRdb designates TRBD2, a call that cannot be tested without DNA. Looked up from germline, CDR1 is DFQATT and CDR2 is SNEGSKA (reference sequence). This CDR3 spans 14 amino acids. The CDR3 loop is CSARGTSGKGEQFF.